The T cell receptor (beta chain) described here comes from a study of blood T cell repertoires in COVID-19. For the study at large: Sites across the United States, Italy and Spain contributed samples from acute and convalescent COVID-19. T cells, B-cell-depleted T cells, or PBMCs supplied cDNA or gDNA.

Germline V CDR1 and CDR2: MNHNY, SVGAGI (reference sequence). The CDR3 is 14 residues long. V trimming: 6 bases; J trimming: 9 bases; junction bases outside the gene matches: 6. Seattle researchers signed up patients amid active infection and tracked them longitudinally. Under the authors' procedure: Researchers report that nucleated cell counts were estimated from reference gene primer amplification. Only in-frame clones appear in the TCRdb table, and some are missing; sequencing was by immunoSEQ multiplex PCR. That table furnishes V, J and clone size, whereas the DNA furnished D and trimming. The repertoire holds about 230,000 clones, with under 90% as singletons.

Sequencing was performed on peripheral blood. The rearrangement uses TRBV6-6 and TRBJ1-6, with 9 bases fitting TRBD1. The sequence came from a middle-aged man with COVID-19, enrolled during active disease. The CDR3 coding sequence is TGTGCCAGCAGGCGCGGGACAGGGATTTCACCCCTCCACTTT. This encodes CASRRGTGISPLHF.